Below, 7 T cell receptor beta chains from the same sample are listed, as sequenced in a study of beta chain features in type 1 diabetes. The authors reverse transcribed all of the isolated RNA, so sequencing captured expressed TCRB transcripts. Measured with immunoSEQ multiplex PCR; TCRdb has only the in-frame clones, and not every one. The sample has 300,000 to 350,000 clones; 8% are singletons. The sequencing sample was made of central memory CD4+ T cells from blood. These receptors were collected from a woman aged 18-29 years in good health.

This clone was counted between two and nine times. The CDR3: CASSAESGASSYEQYF. As DNA, the CDR3 is TGTGCCAGCAGCGCAGAAAGCGGGGCAAGCTCCTACGAGCAGTACTTC. V and J are TRBV9 and TRBJ2-7; TRBD2 aligns across 7 bases. Germline V gives CDR1 SGDLS, CDR2 YYNGEE. The CDR3 has 16 amino acids. V lost 3 bases to trimming and J lost 0 bases; unmatched junction nucleotides: 9.

V is TRBV6-1 and J is TRBJ2-7, with 8 nucleotides matching TRBD2. The CDR3 consists of 13 residues. In germline, CDR1 is MNHNS, CDR2 SASEGT. J gave up 1 base and V 7 bases, and 3 bases lay outside the gene matches. Here the CDR3 reads CASKLAVSYEQYF. The CDR3 region has the DNA TGTGCCAGCAAACTAGCGGTTTCCTACGAGCAGTACTTC.

Points on this clone: Additional DNA sequences in this sample encode the identical CDR3. CDR3 DNA sequence: TGCAGCGTTGTGGCAGGAGGCAATCAGCCCCAGCATTTT. The encoded protein is CSVVAGGNQPQHF. J is TRBJ1-5 and V is TRBV29-1; D is uncertain. Deletions cut 4 bases from V and 2 bases from J, with 9 bases between. CDR1 is SQVTM and CDR2 is ANQGSEA in the germline V gene. CDR3 length equals 13 residues. The entire variable domain, with the rest obtained from reference TRBV29-1 and TRBJ1-5, is as follows: SAVISQKPSRDICQRGTSLTIQCQVDSQVTMMFWYRQQPGQSLTLIATANQGSEATYESGFVIDKFPISRPNLTFSTLTVSNMSPEDSSIYLCSVVAGGNQPQHFGDGTRLSIL.

This clone was counted only a few times. The chain couples TRBV19 to TRBJ2-7, with D perhaps assigned TRBD1 or TRBD2 (5 bases each). Per germline, CDR1 LNHDA and CDR2 SQIVND (reference sequence). This CDR3 is 16 amino acids long. Trimming took 4 bases from V and 5 from J, leaving 21 bases between them. The CDR3 sequence is CASSKSPVTRGHEQYF. The CDR3 nucleotides are TGTGCCAGTAGTAAGTCTCCGGTCACTAGGGGTCACGAGCAGTACTTC.

This clone was detected ten times or more. The rearrangement uses TRBV4-2 and TRBJ2-3; no firm D call. This CDR3 contains 13 residues. The germline V gene has CDR1 LGHNA and CDR2 YNFKEQ. Trimming took off 5 bases at V and 0 bases at J, with 6 bases between the two ends. The CDR3 here is CASSITSTDTQYF. The CDR3 DNA follows: TGTGCCAGCAGCATCACTAGCACAGATACGCAGTATTTT.

The chain combines TRBV29-1 with TRBJ2-3; D is unclear. Trimming stripped 4 bases from V and 5 bases from J, with 10 bases between. Germline assignment: CDR1 SQVTM and CDR2 ANQGSEA. The CDR3 sequence is 12 residues long. The DNA of the CDR3 is TGCAGCGTTGTCGTGGGTTTAGATACGCAGTATTTT. Translated: CSVVVGLDTQYF.

The sample holds a few counts of this clone. The rearrangement joins TRBV28 to TRBJ2-4; D remains unclear. Germline V gene data show CDR1 as MDHEN and CDR2 as SYDVKM. CDR3 length: 16 residues. Trimming removed 1 base at V and 5 bases at J, with 15 bases between. CDR3 nucleotide sequence: TGTGCCAGCAGTTTATTGTCCCAGAGCGCTCAAAACATTCAGTACTTC. It specifies CASSLLSQSAQNIQYF. Full variable domain (outside the CDR3, taken from reference TRBV28 and TRBJ2-4): DVKVTQSSRYLVKRTGEKVFLECVQDMDHENMFWYRQDPGLGLRLIYFSYDVKMKEKGDIPEGYSVSREKKERFSLILESASTNQTSMYLCASSLLSQSAQNIQYFGAGTRLSVL.